The present T cell receptor beta chain was sequenced within a study of PD-1 blockade in classical Hodgkin lymphoma. Deletions cut 3 bases from V and 0 bases from J, with 5 bases between. CDR3 length equals 13 residues. The germline V gene has CDR1 SGHNT and CDR2 YENEEA. Concerning this clone itself: Its antigen remains unidentified.

This table comes from immunoSEQ multiplex PCR, and its TCRdb copy is limited to in-frame clones, with some not included. Here the sample spans approximately 12,000 clones, approximately 82% being singletons. Study-level findings and limits: Patients were excluded if nivolumab began under 1 year after ASCT (the autologous transplant). The authors have not defined what causes the repertoire differences, possibly disease activity or prior therapy.

Brentuximab vedotin exposure varied among the patients, all of whom had relapsed after autologous stem cell transplantation. Complete response, partial response or progressive disease was recorded as best response. V usage is TRBV11-3 and J usage is TRBJ1-1; D is undetermined. The source was peripheral blood mononuclear cells (PBMCs), collected before the second cycle of nivolumab. The origin of this receptor is a human donor with classical Hodgkin lymphoma. The CDR3 region is CASSFNMNTEAFF. CDR3 bases: TGTGCCAGCAGCTTTAATATGAACACTGAAGCTTTCTTT.